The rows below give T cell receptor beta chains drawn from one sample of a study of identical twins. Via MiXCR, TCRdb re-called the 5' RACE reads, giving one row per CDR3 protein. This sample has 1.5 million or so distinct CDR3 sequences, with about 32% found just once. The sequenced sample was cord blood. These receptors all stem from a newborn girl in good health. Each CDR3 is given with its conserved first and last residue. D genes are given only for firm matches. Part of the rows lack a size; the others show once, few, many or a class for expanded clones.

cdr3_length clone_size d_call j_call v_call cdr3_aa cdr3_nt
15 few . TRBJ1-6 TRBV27 CASSLSLVPGSPLHF TGTGCCAGCAGTTTATCGTTAGTTCCGGGATCACCCCTCCACTTT
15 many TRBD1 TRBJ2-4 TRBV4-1 CASSRTGIAKNIQYF TGCGCCAGCAGCCGGACAGGGATAGCCAAAAACATTCAGTACTTC
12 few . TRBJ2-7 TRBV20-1 CSAKSGNYEQYF TGCAGTGCCAAGAGCGGCAACTACGAGCAGTACTTC
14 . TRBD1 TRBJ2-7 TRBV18 CASSGQGDSYEQYF TGTGCCAGCTCGGGACAGGGGGACTCCTACGAGCAGTACTTC
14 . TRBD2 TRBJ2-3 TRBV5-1 CAGNSGGRTDTQYF TGCGCCGGCAATAGCGGGGGGCGCACAGATACGCAGTATTTT
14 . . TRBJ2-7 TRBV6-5 CASSSPRGGDEQYF TGTGCCAGCAGTTCGCCCAGGGGAGGTGACGAGCAGTACTTC
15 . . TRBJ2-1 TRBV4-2 CASSPAGGSYNEQFF TGTGCCAGCAGCCCAGCGGGCGGCTCCTACAATGAGCAGTTCTTC
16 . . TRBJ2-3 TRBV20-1 CSAREASWGAPDTQYF TGCAGTGCTAGAGAGGCTAGCTGGGGGGCTCCAGATACGCAGTATTTT
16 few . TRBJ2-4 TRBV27 CASSSQVTLAKNIQYF TGTGCCAGCAGTTCCCAGGTTACTCTAGCCAAAAACATTCAGTACTTC
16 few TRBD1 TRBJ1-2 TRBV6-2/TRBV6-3 CASSYSTGRANYGYTF TGTGCCAGCAGTTACTCGACAGGGAGAGCTAACTATGGCTACACCTTC
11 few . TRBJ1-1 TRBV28 CASRDTTRAFF TGTGCCAGCAGGGACACCACGAGGGCTTTCTTT
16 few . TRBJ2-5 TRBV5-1 CASSVPSAAAKETQYF TGCGCCAGCAGTGTCCCTAGCGCGGCTGCTAAAGAGACCCAGTACTTC
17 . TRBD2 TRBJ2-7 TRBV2 CASNLAGVTVSYNEQYF TGTGCCAGCAACCTAGCGGGGGTAACCGTCTCCTACAATGAGCAGTACTTC
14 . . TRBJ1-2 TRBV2 CASSSAPRGYGYTF TGTGCCAGCAGTTCGGCACCGAGGGGCTATGGCTACACCTTC
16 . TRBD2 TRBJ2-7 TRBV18 CASSPEREVGSYEQYF TGTGCCAGCTCACCAGAGCGGGAGGTTGGGTCCTACGAGCAGTACTTC
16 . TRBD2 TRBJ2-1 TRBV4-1 CASSQQAGNSYNEQFF TGCGCCAGCAGCCAACAAGCGGGAAACTCCTACAATGAGCAGTTCTTC
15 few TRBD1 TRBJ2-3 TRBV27 CASSLRTGVADTQYF TGTGCCAGCAGTTTGCGGACAGGGGTGGCAGATACGCAGTATTTT
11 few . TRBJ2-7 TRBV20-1 CSVLSGSEQYF TGCAGTGTTCTTAGCGGTAGCGAGCAGTACTTC
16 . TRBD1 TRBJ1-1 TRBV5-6 CASSLVGTGPYTEAFF TGTGCCAGCAGCTTGGTGGGGACAGGACCATACACTGAAGCTTTCTTT
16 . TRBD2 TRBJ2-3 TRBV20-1 CSAREMSGGAADTQYF TGCAGTGCTAGAGAAATGTCGGGGGGGGCTGCAGATACGCAGTATTTT
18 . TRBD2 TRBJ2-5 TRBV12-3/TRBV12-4 CASSSSRLLAVSEETQYF TGTGCCAGCAGTTCATCCCGGCTCCTAGCGGTTAGCGAAGAGACCCAGTACTTC
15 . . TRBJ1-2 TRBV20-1 CSARKGTLSLYGYTF TGCAGTGCTAGAAAGGGGACGCTATCCCTGTATGGCTACACCTTC
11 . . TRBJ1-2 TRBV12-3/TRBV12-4 CASSLQYGCTF TGTGCCAGCAGTTTACAATATGGCTGCACCTTC
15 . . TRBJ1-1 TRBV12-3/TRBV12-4 CASSENRVKDTEAFF TGTGCCAGCAGCGAGAACAGGGTCAAGGACACTGAAGCTTTCTTT
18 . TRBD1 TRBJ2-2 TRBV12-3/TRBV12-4 CASSYGSGTGGNTGELFF TGTGCCAGCAGCTATGGCTCCGGGACAGGGGGTAACACCGGGGAGCTGTTTTTT
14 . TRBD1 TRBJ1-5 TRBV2 CASARDSPNQPQHF TGTGCCAGCGCTAGGGACAGCCCAAATCAGCCCCAGCATTTT
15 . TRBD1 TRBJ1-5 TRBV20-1 CSATGGQMSNQPQHF TGCAGTGCTACGGGGGGACAGATGAGCAATCAGCCCCAGCATTTT
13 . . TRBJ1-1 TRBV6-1 CASGANVGTEAFF TGTGCCAGCGGAGCCAACGTGGGCACTGAAGCTTTCTTT
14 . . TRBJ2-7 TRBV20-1 CSASVGANAYEQYF TGCAGTGCTAGTGTGGGGGCCAATGCCTACGAGCAGTACTTC
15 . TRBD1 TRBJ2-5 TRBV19 CASSRQGAGDNEQYF TGTGCCAGTAGTCGTCAGGGGGCGGGCGACAATGAGCAGTACTTC
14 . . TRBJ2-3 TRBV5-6 CASSLSLSPDTQYF TGTGCCAGCAGCTTGTCGTTAAGCCCAGATACGCAGTATTTT
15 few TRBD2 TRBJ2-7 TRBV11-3 CASSPSTSGYNEQYF TGTGCCAGCAGCCCCTCGACTAGCGGGTACAATGAGCAGTACTTC
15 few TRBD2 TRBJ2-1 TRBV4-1 CASSQLGLQNNEQFF TGCGCCAGCAGCCAACTGGGACTACAAAACAATGAGCAGTTCTTC
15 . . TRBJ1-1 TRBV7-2 CASSLVGPLNTEAFF TGTGCCAGCAGCTTAGTGGGCCCCTTAAACACTGAAGCTTTCTTT
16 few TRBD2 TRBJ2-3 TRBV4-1 CASSLGSGGLIDTQYF TGCGCCAGCAGCCTTGGTAGCGGGGGGTTGATAGATACGCAGTATTTT
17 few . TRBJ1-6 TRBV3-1 CASSQGSVLKGNSPLHF TGTGCCAGCAGCCAAGGGAGCGTCTTGAAGGGTAATTCACCCCTCCACTTT
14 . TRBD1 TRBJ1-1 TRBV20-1 CSARGQGKNTEAFF TGCAGTGCTAGGGGACAGGGGAAGAACACTGAAGCTTTCTTT
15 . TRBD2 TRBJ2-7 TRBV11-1 CASSLELAVGYEQYF TGTGCCAGCAGCTTAGAACTAGCGGTGGGCTACGAGCAGTACTTC
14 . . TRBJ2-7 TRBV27 CASSWSGDSYEQYF TGTGCCAGCAGTTGGAGCGGAGACTCCTACGAGCAGTACTTC
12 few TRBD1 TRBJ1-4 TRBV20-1 CSAPTGFGKLFF TGCAGTGCCCCGACAGGGTTTGGAAAACTGTTTTTT
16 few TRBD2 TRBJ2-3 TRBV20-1 CSARDSGKAGTDTQYF TGCAGTGCTAGAGATAGCGGGAAGGCGGGCACAGATACGCAGTATTTT
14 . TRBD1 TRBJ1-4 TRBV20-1 CSAAPGQVNEKLFF TGCAGTGCCGCGCCGGGACAGGTTAATGAAAAACTGTTTTTT
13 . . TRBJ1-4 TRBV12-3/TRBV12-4 CASSHIRGEKLFF TGTGCCAGCAGTCATATCAGGGGTGAAAAACTGTTTTTT
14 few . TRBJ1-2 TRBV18 CASSPVWDGYGYTF TGTGCCAGCTCACCAGTATGGGACGGCTATGGCTACACCTTC
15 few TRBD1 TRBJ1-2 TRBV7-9 CASSFLDRGAYGYTF TGTGCCAGCAGCTTTTTAGACAGGGGGGCATATGGCTACACCTTC
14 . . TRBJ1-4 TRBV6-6 CASSHPGFNEKLFF TGTGCCAGCAGCCACCCAGGGTTCAACGAAAAACTGTTTTTT
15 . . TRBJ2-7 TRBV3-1 CVSSQEGFLSYEQYF TGTGTCAGCAGCCAAGAGGGTTTCCTCTCCTACGAGCAGTACTTC
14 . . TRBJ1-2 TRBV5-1 CASSQGGGTDGYTF TGCGCCAGCAGCCAAGGGGGAGGGACGGATGGCTACACCTTC
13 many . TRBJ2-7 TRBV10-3 CAISALPSYEQYF TGTGCCATCAGCGCTTTACCCTCCTACGAGCAGTACTTC
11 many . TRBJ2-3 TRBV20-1 CSAARSDTQYF TGCAGTGCTGCCCGGAGCGATACGCAGTATTTT
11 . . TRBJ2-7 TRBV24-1 CATSDFVEQYF TGTGCCACCAGTGATTTTGTGGAGCAGTACTTC
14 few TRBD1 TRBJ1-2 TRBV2 CASSAMTGVYGYTF TGTGCCAGCAGTGCGATGACAGGGGTATATGGCTACACCTTC
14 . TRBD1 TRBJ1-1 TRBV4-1 CASSQSGTGIEAFF TGCGCCAGCAGCCAGAGCGGGACAGGGATCGAAGCTTTCTTT